These 25 T cell receptor beta chains came from one sample sequenced in a study of cytomegalovirus exposure and HLA in healthy donors. The PCR made use of 60 Vbeta and 13 Jbeta primers. The protocol was immunoSEQ multiplex PCR, while the TCRdb copy is restricted to in-frame clones and leaves out a portion. The sample contains 210,000 or so clones, around four fifths of which appear only once. The sample consisted of PBMCs. These receptors came from a woman aged 55 to 70 in good health and CMV-seropositive.

The V gene is TRBV30, the J gene TRBJ2-1; 7 bases fit TRBD1. The CDR3 extends over 14 amino acids. Trimming at V came to 5 bases and at J to 5 bases, leaving 9 bases not matched to a gene. CDR1 and CDR2 from the germline V gene are GTSNPN and SVGIG (reference sequence). This chain's CDR3 is CAWGRLQGNNEQFF. CDR3 DNA: TGTGCCTGGGGGCGCCTACAGGGGAACAATGAGCAGTTCTTC.

The CDR3 sequence is CASSVGRRWQNYGYTF. In DNA form, the CDR3 reads TGTGCCAGCAGCGTAGGAAGGAGGTGGCAGAACTATGGCTACACCTTC. The chain combines TRBV9 with TRBJ1-2; D unresolved. Germline V gene data show CDR1 as SGDLS and CDR2 as YYNGEE. The CDR3 length is 16 residues. Trimming stripped 0 bases from V and 2 bases from J, with 14 bases between.

V and J are TRBV27 and TRBJ1-1; possibly TRBD1 for D (5 bases). The V and J ends lost 5 bases and 5 bases respectively, with 12 bases between them. Looked up from germline, CDR1 is MNHEY and CDR2 is SMNVEV (reference sequence). This CDR3 region has 13 residues. The CDR3 loop reads CASSLLGGTEAFF. The CDR3 DNA is TGTGCCAGCAGTCTTCTCGGGGGAACTGAAGCTTTCTTT.

This clone was counted a few times. The chain uses TRBV30 and TRBJ1-1; possibly TRBD1 for D (6 bases). The CDR3 consists of 15 residues. Germline CDR1 and CDR2: GTSNPN and SVGIG (reference sequence). V was clipped by 1 base and J by 0 bases, with 12 bases between them. In DNA form, the CDR3 reads TGTGCCTGGAGTGGGGGACACCTCTTGAACACTGAAGCTTTCTTT. This gives the protein CAWSGGHLLNTEAFF.

The gene calls are TRBV19 and TRBJ1-1; 9 nucleotides line up with TRBD1. CDR1 and CDR2 (germline): LNHDA, SQIVND (reference sequence). After removal of 0 bases from V and 2 bases from J, the junction contained 4 bases not matched to a gene. The CDR3 totals 16 residues. CDR3 in amino acids: CASSIDRDRANTEAFF. DNA of the CDR3: TGTGCCAGTAGTATAGATAGGGACAGGGCCAACACTGAAGCTTTCTTT.

This chain uses TRBV9 with TRBJ1-2; D is unresolved. The CDR3 length is 12 residues. With 0 bases removed from V and 8 bases from J, the gap between germline ends came to 8 bases. From germline, CDR1 is SGDLS and CDR2 YYNGEE. CDR3 in DNA: TGTGCCAGCAGCGTAGATCCGGGAGGCTACACCTTC. This gives the protein CASSVDPGGYTF.

This chain connects TRBV28 to TRBJ2-6; D perhaps matches TRBD2 (6 bases). Germline V gene data show CDR1 as MDHEN and CDR2 as SYDVKM. V dropped 7 bases and J dropped 1 base, with 11 bases sitting between them. The CDR3 totals 15 residues. The CDR3 bases are TGTGCCAGCACTCCCCGGGGGTCTGGGGCCAACGTCCTGACTTTC. It is translated as CASTPRGSGANVLTF.

The V gene is TRBV6-6, the J gene TRBJ2-5, with 9 bases matching TRBD1. Germline trimming cut 5 bases from V and 2 bases from J; bases unmatched to any gene: 3. CDR3 length: 14 residues. The germline V gene has CDR1 MNHNY and CDR2 SVGAGI (reference sequence). Here the CDR3 reads CASSNRGRQETQYF. The CDR3 DNA reads TGTGCCAGCAGTAACAGGGGGCGTCAAGAGACCCAGTACTTC.

The chain recombines TRBV7-9 with TRBJ1-6; 7 bases are a match to TRBD1. Trimming removed 3 bases from V and 11 bases from J; junction bases left unmatched: 10. The CDR3 runs 15 residues. From germline, CDR1 is SEHNR and CDR2 FQNEAQ (reference sequence). As DNA, the CDR3 is TGTGCCAGCAGCTTTTGGACAGGCGTCGTTACACCCCTCCACTTT. This translates into CASSFWTGVVTPLHF.

V usage is TRBV6-1 and J usage is TRBJ1-2; D possibly corresponds to TRBD1 (6 bases). The V and J ends lost 8 bases and 8 bases respectively, with 18 bases between them. This CDR3 region has 13 residues. CDR1 is MNHNS, CDR2 SASEGT, per germline. CDR3 nucleotides: TGTGCCAGCGTCCAGTACAGGGAGACCGGCTACACCTTC. Its protein is CASVQYRETGYTF.

This clone was seen more than once but under ten times. The chain uses TRBV2 and TRBJ1-1; D unresolved. V lost 5 bases and J lost 4, with 14 bases in between. The CDR3 is 14 amino acids. Looked up from germline, CDR1 is SNHLY and CDR2 is FYNNEI. DNA for the CDR3: TGTGCCAGCAGTCTGACGGAGGGAGGCACTGAAGCTTTCTTT. This translates into CASSLTEGGTEAFF.

V is TRBV29-1 and J is TRBJ1-2; D is perhaps TRBD1 (5 bases). Germline V gene sequence: CDR1 SQVTM, CDR2 ANQGSEA. The CDR3 covers 17 residues. V dropped 4 bases and J dropped 4 bases, with 25 bases sitting between them. The CDR3 reads CSVGGLGEGLSPYGYTF. The CDR3 DNA reads TGCAGCGTTGGGGGCCTAGGGGAGGGTCTCTCACCCTATGGCTACACCTTC. Together with reference TRBV29-1 and TRBJ1-2, the CDR3 gives the full variable domain: SAVISQKPSRDICQRGTSLTIQCQVDSQVTMMFWYRQQPGQSLTLIATANQGSEATYESGFVIDKFPISRPNLTFSTLTVSNMSPEDSSIYLCSVGGLGEGLSPYGYTFGSGTRLTVV.

The genes are TRBV7-9 and TRBJ2-5; 11 bases align to TRBD2. The germline V gene encodes CDR1 SEHNR and CDR2 FQNEAQ (reference sequence). The CDR3 covers 15 residues. V gave up 5 bases and J gave up 5 bases; unmatched junction bases: 7. The CDR3 sequence: CASSQVAGGPETQYF. The CDR3 bases are TGTGCCAGCAGCCAAGTAGCGGGGGGGCCTGAGACCCAGTACTTC.

This chain joins TRBV19 and TRBJ2-1, with 10 bases identical to TRBD2. The V and J ends lost 6 bases and 7 bases, in that order; junction bases with no gene match: 18. Germline V lookup: CDR1 LNHDA, CDR2 SQIVND (reference sequence). This CDR3 is 18 amino acids long. The CDR3 DNA reads TGTGCCAGTAGAGCTACCCCTAGCGGGAGTTCGGCTAGGAATGAGCAGTTCTTC. Its translation: CASRATPSGSSARNEQFF. The whole variable domain, remainder taken from reference TRBV19 and TRBJ2-1, is DGGITQSPKYLFRKEGQNVTLSCEQNLNHDAMYWYRQDPGQGLRLIYYSQIVNDFQKGDIAEGYSVSREKKESFPLTVTSAQKNPTAFYLCASRATPSGSSARNEQFFGPGTRLTVL.

The chain has TRBV28 and TRBJ1-4; maybe TRBD1 (5 bases). Trimming took 7 bases from V and 7 from J, leaving 10 bases between them. CDR3 length equals 12 residues. The germline V gene has CDR1 MDHEN and CDR2 SYDVKM. CDR3 in amino acids: CASTQGGEKLFF. The CDR3 coding sequence is TGTGCCAGCACCCAGGGCGGTGAAAAACTGTTTTTT.

The V gene is TRBV6-5, the J gene TRBJ1-1, with a weak D call TRBD1 (6 bases). The germline V gene has CDR1 MNHEY and CDR2 SVGAGI. CDR3 size: 14 residues. Between the trimmed V and J ends, which lost 6 bases and 4 bases, there was a span of 15 bases. In nucleotides, the CDR3 is TGTGCCAGCAGCCGGGACATGGGTGGCACTGAAGCTTTCTTT. It codes for CASSRDMGGTEAFF.

The chain is built from TRBV18 and TRBJ2-2, with D possibly being TRBD1 (5 bases). This CDR3 has 15 amino acids. V was trimmed by 0 bases and J by 5 bases, leaving 10 bases between them. Germline V gene data show CDR1 as KGHSH and CDR2 as LQKENI. The CDR3 region is CASSPPQGETGELFF. As DNA, the CDR3 is TGTGCCAGCTCACCACCCCAGGGTGAAACCGGGGAGCTGTTTTTT.

As concerns this clone: One end of the junction does not line up with germline, which may come from a read error. The chain combines TRBV11-3 with TRBJ2-7; the match to TRBD1 covers 7 bases. Germline V CDR1 and CDR2: SGHNT, YENEEA. The CDR3 is 16 residues long. The DNA for the CDR3 is TGTGCCAGCAGCTCCTTCACCCCCGGGACAGAACCCTTGGGGCACTTC. It encodes CASSSFTPGTEPLGHF.

This rearrangement joins TRBV5-4 to TRBJ2-2; D is possibly TRBD1 (6 bases). V lost 0 bases and J 6 bases, leaving 12 bases between the germline ends. CDR1 and CDR2 from the germline V gene are SGHNT and YYREEE (reference sequence). CDR3 size: 15 residues. CDR3 in amino acids: CASSLGGTGPGELFF. The DNA of the CDR3 is TGTGCCAGCAGCTTGGGGGGAACAGGGCCCGGGGAGCTGTTTTTT.

The chain combines TRBV5-1 with TRBJ2-1, with TRBD1 identical over 9 bases. The CDR3 contains 15 residues. V dropped 2 bases and J dropped 8; count of bases not matched to a gene: 8. The germline V gene encodes CDR1 SGHRS and CDR2 YFSETQ. CDR3 protein: CASSFGQGSPDEQFF. DNA for the CDR3: TGCGCCAGCAGCTTTGGACAGGGGTCGCCAGATGAGCAGTTCTTC.

The CDR3 region is CASRPGQEGYTF. CDR3 nucleotide sequence: TGTGCCAGCAGACCAGGACAGGAAGGCTACACCTTC. The chain uses TRBV6-5 and TRBJ1-2; TRBD1 agrees at 7 bases. This CDR3 contains 12 residues. Trimming removed 6 bases from V and 8 bases from J; junction bases left unmatched: 6. Germline lookup yields CDR1 MNHEY and CDR2 SVGAGI.

The chain links TRBV28 to TRBJ2-3; TRBD2 aligns across 7 bases. V lost 8 bases to trimming and J lost 1 base; unmatched junction nucleotides: 0. CDR1 and CDR2 from the germline V gene are MDHEN and SYDVKM. The CDR3 extends over 12 amino acids. CDR3 coding DNA: TGTGCCAGCGGGGGGGGCACAGATACGCAGTATTTT. Amino acids: CASGGGTDTQYF. The full variable domain, in which reference TRBV28 and TRBJ2-3 provide the parts outside the CDR3, is DVKVTQSSRYLVKRTGEKVFLECVQDMDHENMFWYRQDPGLGLRLIYFSYDVKMKEKGDIPEGYSVSREKKERFSLILESASTNQTSMYLCASGGGTDTQYFGPGTRLTVL.

The rearrangement uses TRBV7-7 and TRBJ2-3, with D possibly TRBD2 on 6 matching bases. V dropped 1 base and J dropped 0 bases, with 8 bases sitting between them. The CDR3 covers 15 residues. The germline V gene encodes CDR1 SSHAT and CDR2 FNYEAQ (reference sequence). CDR3 region: CASSLGGLSTDTQYF. CDR3 nucleotide sequence: TGTGCCAGCAGCTTAGGGGGACTGAGCACAGATACGCAGTATTTT.

This sequence joins TRBV7-6 and TRBJ2-3; TRBD2 agrees at 10 bases. V was clipped by 1 base and J by 3 bases; unmatched bases: 1. Germline lookup yields CDR1 SGHVS and CDR2 FNYEAQ. The CDR3 is 15 amino acids. The CDR3, as DNA: TGTGCCAGCAGCTTAGTACTAGCGGGGACAGATACGCAGTATTTT. It translates to CASSLVLAGTDTQYF.

The CDR3 coding sequence is TGTGCCAGCAGCTCCTACAGGGGCAATCAGCCCCAGCATTTT. As protein: CASSSYRGNQPQHF. The chain uses TRBV7-2 and TRBJ1-5; D may be TRBD1 (6 bases). Germline loops: CDR1 SGHTA, CDR2 FQGNSA. Trimming left V 4 bases short and J 2 bases short, with 9 bases between. The CDR3 runs 14 residues. Full variable domain (missing parts from reference TRBV7-2 and TRBJ1-5): GAGVSQSPSNKVTEKGKDVELRCDPISGHTALYWYRQSLGQGLEFLIYFQGNSAPDKSGLPSDRFSAERTGGSVSTLTIQRTQQEDSAVYLCASSSYRGNQPQHFGDGTRLSIL.